This T cell receptor (beta chain) was found in a study of PD-L1 blockade in urothelial cancer. Time point defined: pretreatment peripheral blood. TCRdb's table, derived via immunoSEQ multiplex PCR, lists solely in-frame clones and lacks some. The sample has some 53,000 clones, roughly 80% seen once. Trimming removed 2 bases from V and 6 bases from J; junction bases left unmatched: 11. Germline V gene data show CDR1 as SGHDN and CDR2 as FVKESK. There are 16 residues in the CDR3. This specimen consisted of PBMCs, obtained around atezolizumab (anti-PD-L1) treatment. The chain couples TRBV14 to TRBJ2-7; 9 positions match TRBD1. The TCR comes from a man in his sixties or seventies with urothelial cancer. Written as DNA, the CDR3 is TGTGCCAGCAGCCAACTTCCGGGACAGGGACACCGCGAGCAGTACTTC. Translating it yields CASSQLPGQGHREQYF.